The 23 T cell receptor beta chains presented below share a single source sample, sequenced in a study of T cells after yellow fever vaccination. TCRdb re-called the 5' RACE reads through MiXCR, storing one row per CDR3 protein. The sample yields 250,000 or so distinct CDR3 sequences, 6.5% to 8.5% seen once. The material sequenced was CD4+ T cells sorted from PBMCs, taken 15 days after the yellow fever booster vaccination. The source of these receptors is a man aged 25-45 years who received the YFV17D yellow fever vaccine.

V usage is TRBV2 and J usage is TRBJ2-2, with D hard to call. The germline V and J ends were trimmed by 3 bases and 8 bases, with 13 bases remaining between them. CDR3 length: 14 residues. CDR1 is SNHLY and CDR2 is FYNNEI in the germline V gene. CDR3 coding DNA: TGTGCCAGCAGTGAGGGCAGCAACCTTGGGGAGCTGTTTTTT. The encoded protein is CASSEGSNLGELFF.

The chain recombines TRBV10-3 with TRBJ2-1, with unresolved D. The CDR3 has 12 residues. Germline CDR1 ENHRY, CDR2 SYGVKD. V gave up 5 bases and J gave up 7 bases, with 9 bases separating them. The CDR3 bases are TGTGCCATCAGTTCCCAGAGAAATGAGCAGTTCTTC. Protein sequence: CAISSQRNEQFF.

The chain joins TRBV14 to TRBJ2-7, with D tentatively TRBD1 (6 bases). The CDR3 runs 13 residues. Germline CDR1 SGHDN, CDR2 FVKESK. V was clipped by 8 bases and J by 7 bases, with 18 bases between them. Here the CDR3 DNA reads TGTGCCAGCCCGGGACACCCCCAGCGAGAGCAGTACTTC. Its translation: CASPGHPQREQYF.

The rearrangement joins TRBV10-3 to TRBJ1-1; D might be TRBD1 (6 bases). There are 13 residues in the CDR3. CDR1 is ENHRY and CDR2 is SYGVKD in the germline V gene. The ends were cut back, 6 bases at V and 0 bases at J, with 8 bases in the middle. CDR3 sequence: CAISSGVNTEAFF. In DNA, the CDR3 is TGTGCCATCAGCTCAGGGGTGAACACTGAAGCTTTCTTT.

In this sample, this clonotype turned up a few times. This chain links TRBV6-1 with TRBJ2-7; no firm D call. The CDR3 runs 16 residues. Trimming stripped 2 bases from V and 0 bases from J, with 14 bases between. Per the germline V gene, CDR1 is MNHNS and CDR2 is SASEGT. CDR3 sequence (DNA): TGTGCCAGCAGTGAAAGAAGGTTTATGGCCTCCTACGAGCAGTACTTC. Its protein product is CASSERRFMASYEQYF.

This clonotype was counted many times. The V call is TRBV7-3, the J call TRBJ2-2, with TRBD2 identical over 8 bases. After removal of 0 bases from V and 0 bases from J, the junction contained 6 bases not matched to a gene. Germline CDR1 SGHTA, CDR2 FQGTGA. This CDR3 spans 18 amino acids. CDR3: CASSLTGSGSANTGELFF. CDR3 DNA sequence: TGTGCCAGCAGCTTAACGGGGAGCGGGAGCGCGAACACCGGGGAGCTGTTTTTT.

This clonotype was seen a handful of times. The gene calls are TRBV6-5 and TRBJ2-2; 7 nucleotides agree with TRBD1. CDR1 is MNHEY and CDR2 is SVGAGI in the germline V gene. There are 14 residues in the CDR3. V shed 4 bases and J 7 bases; nucleotides not matched to a gene: 6. The CDR3 DNA reads TGTGCCAGCAGTTCCAGGGGGACGGTCGGGGAGCTGTTTTTT. It translates to CASSSRGTVGELFF.

This clonotype was found many times. The V call is TRBV5-1, the J call TRBJ2-6; perhaps TRBD1 as D (5 bases). Trimming removed 4 bases from V and 1 base from J, with 15 bases in between. The CDR3 has 17 residues. The germline gives CDR1 SGHRS, CDR2 YFSETQ. CDR3 sequence: CASSPVQDRSGANVLTF. The CDR3 DNA sequence: TGCGCCAGCAGCCCGGTACAGGACCGGTCTGGGGCCAACGTCCTGACTTTC.

This clonotype has ten or more counts. V usage is TRBV7-2 and J usage is TRBJ2-2, with 10 bases matching TRBD1. The length of the CDR3 is 15 residues. Per the germline V gene, CDR1 is SGHTA and CDR2 is FQGNSA. V gave up 6 bases and J gave up 7 bases; unmatched junction bases: 8. The CDR3 sequence is CASRMDRGRGGELFF. The CDR3 coding sequence is TGTGCCAGCAGAATGGACAGGGGGAGGGGCGGGGAGCTGTTTTTT.

V and J are TRBV9 and TRBJ1-4; 9 bases agree with TRBD1. From germline, CDR1 is SGDLS and CDR2 YYNGEE. The CDR3 is 15 amino acids. Germline trimming cut 2 bases from V and 8 bases from J; bases unmatched to any gene: 7. The CDR3 sequence is CASSVGGQGLEKLFF. CDR3 DNA sequence: TGTGCCAGCAGCGTTGGGGGACAGGGTTTAGAAAAACTGTTTTTT.

The sample holds many counts of this clonotype. The chain is built from TRBV13 and TRBJ2-7; 8 positions agree with TRBD1. The CDR3 has 14 amino acids. The germline gives CDR1 PRHDT, CDR2 FYEKMQ (reference sequence). V was pared by 5 bases and J by 3 bases, with 6 bases of the junction left unmatched. The CDR3 coding sequence is TGTGCCAGCAGCCCCAGGGGGCTTCTCTACGAGCAGTACTTC. It codes for CASSPRGLLYEQYF.

This clonotype was observed at least ten times. The chain links TRBV6-2 or TRBV6-3 to TRBJ2-1; D possibly corresponds to TRBD2 (6 bases). The CDR3 has 13 residues. Trimming left V 4 bases short and J 5 bases short, with 9 bases between. Germline loops: CDR1 MNHEY, CDR2 SVGEGT. CDR3 DNA sequence: TGTGCCAGCAGTTTGGAGGGAAACAATGAGCAGTTCTTC. It specifies CASSLEGNNEQFF.

Many counts were recorded for this clonotype. V and J are TRBV4-3 and TRBJ1-5; D remains unclear. Germline assignment: CDR1 LGHNA and CDR2 YSLEER. The CDR3 loop spans 15 amino acids. Deletions cut 1 base from V and 0 bases from J, with 7 bases between. As DNA, the CDR3 is TGCGCCAGCAGCCAAGGGAGGAATAGCAATCAGCCCCAGCATTTT. Translated, it gives CASSQGRNSNQPQHF.

A few counts support this clonotype. V is TRBV5-1 and J is TRBJ2-7; the match to TRBD1 covers 8 bases. CDR3 length: 13 amino acids. J gave up 5 bases and V 4 bases, and 5 bases lay outside the gene matches. Germline assignment: CDR1 SGHRS and CDR2 YFSETQ. The CDR3 sequence: CASSLGQVNEQYF. CDR3 nucleotides: TGCGCCAGCAGCCTGGGACAGGTCAACGAGCAGTACTTC.

This clonotype has a handful of counts. The gene calls are TRBV30 and TRBJ1-5, with D unresolved. Germline V gene data show CDR1 as GTSNPN and CDR2 as SVGIG (reference sequence). There are 14 residues in the CDR3. V lost 2 bases to trimming and J lost 3 bases, with 11 bases between them. The CDR3 sequence is CAWSTNPSNQPQHF. CDR3 nucleotides: TGTGCCTGGAGTACGAACCCGTCCAATCAGCCCCAGCATTTT.

This clonotype occurred a few times. V is TRBV30 and J is TRBJ2-1; D is perhaps TRBD1 (6 bases). The CDR3 sequence is 13 residues long. V lost 2 bases and J lost 7, with 12 bases in between. Germline assignment: CDR1 GTSNPN and CDR2 SVGIG (reference sequence). The CDR3 is CAWSRTVLNEQFF. CDR3 DNA: TGTGCCTGGAGTAGGACAGTTTTAAATGAGCAGTTCTTC.

V usage is TRBV7-2 and J usage is TRBJ2-1; D not certain. With 5 bases removed from V and 5 bases from J, the gap between germline ends came to 13 bases. CDR3 length: 14 amino acids. Looked up from germline, CDR1 is SGHTA and CDR2 is FQGNSA. The CDR3 region has the DNA TGTGCCAGCAGCCCCCCCCCAGTTAACAATGAGCAGTTCTTC. Protein sequence: CASSPPPVNNEQFF.

The chain uses TRBV6-1 and TRBJ1-4; D uncertain. This CDR3 comprises 14 residues. The germline V gene encodes CDR1 MNHNS and CDR2 SASEGT. V gave up 6 bases and J gave up 10 bases, with 18 bases separating them. The chain's CDR3 is CASSTGYRGGKLFF. The CDR3 bases are TGTGCCAGCAGCACCGGGTACCGGGGAGGAAAACTGTTTTTT.

This clonotype was counted a few times. The chain is built from TRBV7-2 and TRBJ2-5, with TRBD1 matching over 8 bases. V lost 0 bases and J lost 0; bases outside the gene matches: 15. Per germline, CDR1 SGHTA and CDR2 FQGNSA. The CDR3 is 20 residues long. The CDR3 DNA reads TGTGCCAGCAGCTTAGCGTTTTCCAGGGGGCTTACAATATACCAAGAGACCCAGTACTTC. The encoded protein is CASSLAFSRGLTIYQETQYF.

This clonotype was seen ten or more times. The chain joins TRBV20-1 to TRBJ2-3; TRBD1 matches at 7 bases. Germline trimming cut 3 bases from V and 5 bases from J; bases unmatched to any gene: 11. From germline, CDR1 is DFQATT and CDR2 SNEGSKA (reference sequence). CDR3 length: 15 amino acids. CDR3 DNA: TGCAGTGCTAGGGTGGCAGGGGGACCAAGAGATACGCAGTATTTT. Its translation: CSARVAGGPRDTQYF.

This clonotype was observed many times. V is TRBV20-1 and J is TRBJ2-6; a weak D match, TRBD2 (6 bases). Between the trimmed V and J ends, which lost 5 bases and 0 bases, there was a span of 14 bases. This CDR3 region has 16 residues. The V gene's germline CDR1 is DFQATT and CDR2 SNEGSKA (reference sequence). The CDR3 region has the DNA TGCAGTGCTGGGGACTTCCATAGCTCTGGGGCCAACGTCCTGACTTTC. It yields the protein CSAGDFHSSGANVLTF.

This chain uses TRBV7-2 with TRBJ2-7; the D gene is possibly TRBD2 (6 bases). Between the trimmed V and J ends, which lost 4 bases and 12 bases, there was a span of 16 bases. Germline CDR1 is SGHTA and CDR2 is FQGNSA. The CDR3 covers 12 residues. The CDR3 here is CASSWSAGHRYF. As DNA, the CDR3 is TGTGCCAGCAGCTGGAGTGCGGGGCACAGGTACTTC.

This clonotype was seen ten or more times. The CDR3 DNA reads TGTGCCAGCAGTTACGAGGGACGATCGGGCACCGGGGAGCTGTTTTTT. This gives the protein CASSYEGRSGTGELFF. This rearrangement joins TRBV12-3 or TRBV12-4 to TRBJ2-2, with D perhaps matching TRBD1 or TRBD2 (5 bases each). V lost 4 bases, J lost 4 bases, and 16 bases lay in between. The CDR3 is 16 amino acids.